Presented here are 23 T cell receptor beta chains from one specimen sequenced in a study of blood T cell repertoires in COVID-19. Sequencing was performed with immunoSEQ multiplex PCR; in TCRdb, only in-frame clones are kept and a portion is missing. Found here are approximately 67,000 clones, less than 95% of them singletons; the top ten hold 4.8%. Specimen: peripheral blood. The receptor set was obtained from a woman aged 55-75 years with active COVID-19.

The chain combines TRBV5-1 with TRBJ2-3; possibly TRBD2 for D (5 bases). The CDR3 totals 16 residues. The V gene's germline CDR1 is SGHRS and CDR2 YFSETQ. Trimming removed 2 bases at V and 1 base at J, with 14 bases between. The CDR3 sequence is CASSLASSGGTDTQYF. CDR3 bases: TGCGCCAGCAGCTTAGCTAGCTCTGGGGGCACAGATACGCAGTATTTT.

This clone was picked up one time. Additional DNA sequences in this sample encode the identical CDR3. The chain employs TRBV28 and TRBJ1-2, with 8 bases lining up with TRBD1. V lost 6 bases to trimming and J lost 7 bases; unmatched junction nucleotides: 13. Germline CDR1 and CDR2: MDHEN and SYDVKM. CDR3 size: 15 residues. The CDR3 nucleotides are TGTGCCAGCAGGGACCCAAAGGACAGGGTAATTGGCTACACCTTC. Translating gives CASRDPKDRVIGYTF.

Of note for this clone: Other DNA sequences from this sample encode an identical CDR3 as well. This chain connects TRBV18 to TRBJ2-2; 10 nucleotides line up with TRBD1. The CDR3 loop spans 14 amino acids. V gave up 3 bases and J gave up 5 bases; unmatched junction bases: 0. CDR1 and CDR2 from the germline V gene are KGHSH and LQKENI. This CDR3 reads CASSPGQGTGELFF. CDR3 bases: TGTGCCAGCTCACCGGGACAGGGGACCGGGGAGCTGTTTTTT.

The chain combines TRBV7-9 with TRBJ1-6; TRBD1 is a possible D gene (6 bases). The length of the CDR3 is 15 residues. Germline V lookup: CDR1 SEHNR, CDR2 FQNEAQ (reference sequence). Trimming cost V 5 bases and J 9 bases, with 17 bases left between them. The DNA for the CDR3 is TGTGCCAGCAGCACCCTGGGACAAGGAGGTTCACCCCTCCACTTT. Translating it yields CASSTLGQGGSPLHF.

This clone was seen only a few times. The CDR3 sequence: CASRRPGAGYGYTF. The CDR3 DNA reads TGTGCCTCGAGGAGACCGGGCGCGGGCTATGGCTACACCTTC. The genes are TRBV30 and TRBJ1-2, with D unclear. Per the germline V gene, CDR1 is GTSNPN and CDR2 is SVGIG (reference sequence). Between the trimmed V and J ends, which lost 7 bases and 4 bases, there was a span of 19 bases. The CDR3 loop spans 14 amino acids.

The rearrangement uses TRBV5-8 and TRBJ2-1; 10 bases are a match to TRBD1. The J segment lost 2 bases and the V segment lost 2 bases, leaving 4 bases of the junction unmatched. The germline V gene encodes CDR1 SGHTS and CDR2 YDEGEE. The CDR3 is 16 residues long. The CDR3 DNA is TGTGCCAGCAGCTTCGCCGGGACAGGGGCCTACAATGAGCAGTTCTTC. Translating it yields CASSFAGTGAYNEQFF.

Turning to this clone: An end of the junction differs from the germline gene, which may be a read error. This chain connects TRBV28 to TRBJ2-7; D unclear. This CDR3 has 15 amino acids. CDR1 and CDR2 (germline): MDHEN, SYDVKM. In nucleotides, the CDR3 is TGTGCCAGTAGTTTAGGAACTCTCCTAGGCTACGAGCAGTACTTC. This translates into CASSLGTLLGYEQYF.

This chain links TRBV4-2 with TRBJ1-5; 7 bases match TRBD1. The length of the CDR3 is 14 residues. Trimming at V came to 4 bases and at J to 2 bases, leaving 2 bases not matched to a gene. The germline V gene encodes CDR1 LGHNA and CDR2 YNFKEQ. The CDR3 spells CASSRGQGNQPQHF. The CDR3 DNA is TGTGCCAGCAGCCGCGGACAGGGCAATCAGCCCCAGCATTTT.

J is TRBJ1-1 and V is TRBV18, with 7 nucleotides matching TRBD1. Germline values: CDR1 KGHSH, CDR2 LQKENI. The V gene end was trimmed by 6 bases and the J gene end by 0 bases; junction bases not matched to a gene: 13. This CDR3 has 17 residues. The CDR3 DNA sequence: TGTGCCAGCTCCGCGACAGGGACCGCCAGGATGAACACTGAAGCTTTCTTT. This sequence encodes CASSATGTARMNTEAFF.

Only one count was recorded for this clone. This chain connects TRBV19 to TRBJ2-1; 8 positions agree with TRBD1. Looked up from germline, CDR1 is LNHDA and CDR2 is SQIVND (reference sequence). With 5 bases clipped from V and 8 bases from J, the junction kept 14 bases outside the gene matches. CDR3 length: 16 residues. CDR3 coding DNA: TGTGCCAGTAGTTGGGGACAGGCATCTGCCCTACATGAGCAGTTCTTC. Amino acids: CASSWGQASALHEQFF.

The chain recombines TRBV4-1 with TRBJ2-7; 10 bases align to TRBD2. This CDR3 is 16 amino acids long. Trimming cost V 0 bases and J 7 bases; bases outside gene matches: 9. The germline V gene has CDR1 MGHRA and CDR2 YSYEKL. The CDR3 here is CASSQDQGTSVSEQYF. The CDR3 coding sequence is TGCGCCAGCAGCCAAGATCAGGGGACTAGCGTTTCGGAGCAGTACTTC.

The chain carries TRBV7-9 and TRBJ1-2, with D possibly matching TRBD1 (6 bases). The V gene lost 1 base and the J gene lost 4 bases, with 10 bases spanning the gap. This CDR3 has 14 residues. Germline CDR1 and CDR2: SEHNR and FQNEAQ (reference sequence). DNA for the CDR3: TGTGCCAGCAGCTTAGAGACAGGCTTCTATGGCTACACCTTC. Translated: CASSLETGFYGYTF.

The rearrangement links TRBV27 to TRBJ1-1; maybe TRBD1 (5 bases). V lost 5 bases and J lost 4, with 11 bases in between. CDR1 is MNHEY and CDR2 is SMNVEV in the germline V gene (reference sequence). The CDR3 loop spans 13 amino acids. Here the CDR3 reads CASSSRVRTEAFF. In nucleotides, the CDR3 is TGTGCCAGCAGTAGCAGGGTACGCACTGAAGCTTTCTTT.

This clone showed up just once. V gene TRBV2 combines with J gene TRBJ1-2; a possible D gene is TRBD1 (5 bases). V shed 8 bases and J shed 7 bases, with 26 bases lying between them. Germline CDR1 is SNHLY and CDR2 is FYNNEI. The CDR3 contains 16 residues. This chain's CDR3 is CASGQGRVPLGGGYTF. Here the CDR3 DNA reads TGTGCCAGCGGCCAAGGGCGAGTTCCCTTGGGGGGTGGCTACACCTTC.

V usage is TRBV4-1 and J usage is TRBJ1-1; TRBD1 is a possible D gene (5 bases). The germline V gene encodes CDR1 MGHRA and CDR2 YSYEKL. CDR3 length: 15 residues. V was clipped by 0 bases and J by 4 bases, with 12 bases between them. The CDR3: CASSQDYRRVTEAFF. The CDR3 DNA is TGCGCCAGCAGCCAAGATTACAGGAGGGTCACTGAAGCTTTCTTT.

The CDR3 here is CASSLSVNTEAFF. The CDR3 DNA reads TGTGCCAGCAGTTTATCAGTAAACACTGAAGCTTTCTTT. The chain links TRBV12-3 or TRBV12-4 to TRBJ1-1; D unclear. This CDR3 region has 13 residues. V was clipped by 2 bases and J by 2 bases, with 6 bases between them.

This chain connects TRBV2 to TRBJ2-7; D gene uncertain. CDR3 length equals 11 residues. Per germline, CDR1 SNHLY and CDR2 FYNNEI. V dropped 5 bases and J dropped 3 bases, with 5 bases sitting between them. The CDR3 sequence is CASSPRYEQYF. The CDR3 nucleotides are TGTGCCAGCAGTCCCCGCTACGAGCAGTACTTC. Full variable domain (rest looked up from reference TRBV2 and TRBJ2-7): EPEVTQTPSHQVTQMGQEVILRCVPISNHLYFYWYRQILGQKVEFLVSFYNNEISEKSEIFDDQFSVERPDGSNFTLKIRSTKLEDSAMYFCASSPRYEQYFGPGTRLTVT.

The chain is built from TRBV2 and TRBJ2-2; D gene ambiguous. V lost 4 bases to trimming and J lost 5 bases, with 8 bases between them. This CDR3 is 13 amino acids long. In germline, CDR1 is SNHLY, CDR2 FYNNEI. DNA of the CDR3: TGTGCCAGCAGTGCCCCGAGAACCGGGGAGCTGTTTTTT. This sequence encodes CASSAPRTGELFF.

This sequence joins TRBV6-4 and TRBJ1-1; D is undetermined. The CDR3 sequence is 14 residues long. Germline-derived CDR1 and CDR2 are MRHNA and SNTAGT. The V end was cut by 7 bases, the J end by 1 base, with 13 bases between. The CDR3 DNA is TGTGCCAGCAAACCTTTCGAGGGGAACACTGAAGCTTTCTTT. This gives the protein CASKPFEGNTEAFF.

This clone was observed a single time. CDR3 sequence reads: CASRTSGRADNEQFF. CDR3 DNA: TGCGCCAGCAGGACTAGCGGGAGGGCGGACAATGAGCAGTTCTTC. This chain uses TRBV5-1 with TRBJ2-1, with TRBD2 matching 14 bases. The CDR3 has 15 amino acids. Germline assignment: CDR1 SGHRS and CDR2 YFSETQ. Germline trimming cut 5 bases from V and 5 bases from J; bases unmatched to any gene: 3.

This chain connects TRBV15 to TRBJ2-7; unclear D gene. This CDR3 is 11 amino acids long. Looked up from germline, CDR1 is LNHNV and CDR2 is YYDKDF (reference sequence). Trimming cost V 1 base and J 8 bases, with 6 bases left between them. DNA for the CDR3: TGTGCCACCAGCAGAGCGGGTCAGCAGTACTTC. Translating gives CATSRAGQQYF.

This chain links TRBV25-1 with TRBJ1-2; D is unclear. The CDR3 totals 12 residues. Germline CDR1 is MGHDK and CDR2 is SYGVNS. Trimming removed 8 bases from V and 4 bases from J, with 11 bases in between. CDR3 in amino acids: CASLGESYGYTF. The CDR3 coding sequence is TGTGCCAGCCTAGGCGAATCCTATGGCTACACCTTC.

This clone appeared a few times. The CDR3 coding sequence is TGTGCCAGCAGCGGCGGGGCGGATTACAATGAGCAGTTCTTC. Its translation: CASSGGADYNEQFF. The chain combines TRBV7-2 with TRBJ2-1; perhaps TRBD2 as D (6 bases). The CDR3 is made up of 14 amino acids. V shed 5 bases and J shed 4 bases, with 12 bases lying between them. CDR1 and CDR2 from the germline V gene are SGHTA and FQGNSA.